This TCR beta chain derives from a study of identical twins. Only a few counts were recorded for this clonotype. One entry per CDR3 protein results from TCRdb running MiXCR on the 5' RACE reads. The sample has some 900,000 distinct CDR3 sequences, about 12% seen once. This CDR3 spans 13 amino acids. Between the trimmed V and J ends, which lost 0 bases and 9 bases, there was a span of 8 bases. Germline-derived CDR1 and CDR2 are MNHEY and SMNVEV (reference sequence). These data are also associated with another study on yellow fever vaccine responses in identical twins.

This receptor was identified in a woman younger than 30 in good health. The V call is TRBV27, the J call TRBJ2-2; D remains ambiguous. The sequenced sample consisted of PBMCs. The CDR3 region has the DNA TGTGCCAGCAGTTTATCGGGGAATTGGGAGCTGTTTTTT. Its protein product is CASSLSGNWELFF.